The 20 T cell receptor beta chains presented below share a single source sample, sequenced in a study of blood T cell repertoires in COVID-19. The protocol was immunoSEQ multiplex PCR, while the TCRdb copy is restricted to in-frame clones and leaves out a portion. The sample shows some 300,000 clones, just under 85% of them seen only once. The sample was peripheral blood. The receptors here all came from a woman aged 50 to 65 with active or convalescent COVID-19.

This clone was found a few times. This chain links TRBV7-2 with TRBJ1-1; perhaps TRBD1 as D (6 bases). V dropped 5 bases and J dropped 5 bases, with 27 bases sitting between them. Germline V gene sequence: CDR1 SGHTA, CDR2 FQGNSA. This CDR3 region has 18 residues. CDR3 in DNA: TGTGCCAGCAGCCTTGAGGGTATAGCACAGGGATTAGGGACTGAAGCTTTCTTT. This sequence encodes CASSLEGIAQGLGTEAFF.

The chain recombines TRBV6-5 with TRBJ1-1; no reliable D call. The CDR3 has 15 residues. V was pared by 1 base and J by 1 base, with 10 bases between. Looked up from germline, CDR1 is MNHEY and CDR2 is SVGAGI. In DNA form, the CDR3 reads TGTGCCAGCAGTTACTTCTGGGAGAAGAACACTGAAGCTTTCTTT. Translated, it gives CASSYFWEKNTEAFF.

V usage is TRBV28 and J usage is TRBJ2-1, with 10 bases that match TRBD1. Trimming removed 7 bases from V and 7 bases from J; junction bases left unmatched: 10. The CDR3 runs to 15 residues. Germline CDR1 MDHEN, CDR2 SYDVKM. This chain's CDR3 is CASISFRDRGNEQFF. In DNA, the CDR3 is TGTGCCAGCATCTCTTTCCGGGACAGGGGTAATGAGCAGTTCTTC.

J is TRBJ2-7 and V is TRBV19; 11 bases align to TRBD2. V shed 2 bases and J 6 bases; nucleotides not matched to a gene: 6. Germline CDR1 reads LNHDA; CDR2 reads SQIVND (reference sequence). This CDR3 spans 15 amino acids. The CDR3 here is CASSISTSGRSEQYF. The DNA of the CDR3 is TGTGCCAGTAGTATAAGCACTAGCGGGAGAAGCGAGCAGTACTTC.

This clone was observed a single time. This chain connects TRBV6-5 to TRBJ1-5; D is undetermined. Looked up from germline, CDR1 is MNHEY and CDR2 is SVGAGI. V lost 5 bases and J lost 7, with 12 bases in between. The CDR3 sequence is 13 residues long. The CDR3 sequence: CASSTGRAQPQHF. CDR3 sequence (DNA): TGTGCCAGCAGTACTGGGAGGGCCCAGCCCCAGCATTTT.

This chain connects TRBV12-5 to TRBJ2-5; D ambiguous. The CDR3 contains 12 residues. Germline CDR1 reads LGHNT; CDR2 reads FRNRAP. Between the trimmed V and J ends, which lost 1 base and 6 bases, there was a span of 6 bases. DNA for the CDR3: TGTGCTAGTGGTTTGGCTAAGAAGACCCAGTACTTC. Translation: CASGLAKKTQYF.

This sequence joins TRBV9 and TRBJ1-1; D is ambiguous. This CDR3 is built from 17 residues. In germline, CDR1 is SGDLS, CDR2 YYNGEE. Trimming left V 5 bases short and J 0 bases short, with 20 bases between. The CDR3 spells CASRRAPTRTMNTEAFF. CDR3 nucleotides: TGTGCCAGCAGGAGGGCGCCCACTAGGACCATGAACACTGAAGCTTTCTTT.

The rearrangement joins TRBV18 to TRBJ2-7, with TRBD1 matching over 8 bases. CDR1 is KGHSH, CDR2 LQKENI, per germline. The J segment lost 5 bases and the V segment lost 6 bases, leaving 18 bases of the junction unmatched. The CDR3 length is 17 residues. The chain's CDR3 is CASSPLGPGQGIHEQYF. Here the CDR3 DNA reads TGTGCCAGCTCCCCCCTTGGCCCAGGACAGGGCATCCACGAGCAGTACTTC.

V and J are TRBV2 and TRBJ2-1, with TRBD2 matching 13 bases. With V trimmed by 2 bases and J by 9 bases, 7 bases remained unmatched. This CDR3 is built from 16 residues. Germline assignment: CDR1 SNHLY and CDR2 FYNNEI. As DNA, the CDR3 is TGTGCCAGCAGTGAACCCAGGACTAGCGGGAGAGGTGAGCAGTTCTTC. Its protein is CASSEPRTSGRGEQFF.

The V and J genes are TRBV27 and TRBJ2-7, with 10 bases lining up with TRBD1. CDR1 and CDR2 (germline): MNHEY, SMNVEV (reference sequence). This CDR3 region has 15 residues. Trimming at V came to 5 bases and at J to 2 bases, leaving 6 bases not matched to a gene. The CDR3 DNA reads as TGTGCCAGCAGTCCCGACAGGGGGCGACCCTACGAGCAGTACTTC. Translating gives CASSPDRGRPYEQYF.

The chain links TRBV28 to TRBJ1-1; D is perhaps TRBD1 (5 bases). V lost 3 bases, J lost 4 bases, and 12 bases lay in between. CDR3 length: 14 residues. Per germline, CDR1 MDHEN and CDR2 SYDVKM. The CDR3 DNA sequence: TGTGCCAGCAGTTTTAGTACAAGGGGCACTGAAGCTTTCTTT. Translation gives CASSFSTRGTEAFF.

The gene calls are TRBV27 and TRBJ2-1; the D gene is possibly TRBD1 (5 bases). The CDR3 consists of 14 residues. Trimming cost V 7 bases and J 0 bases, with 10 bases left between them. CDR1 MNHEY and CDR2 SMNVEV come from the germline V gene (reference sequence). CDR3 region: CASKAGRSYNEQFF. Here the CDR3 DNA reads TGTGCCAGCAAGGCAGGGCGCTCCTACAATGAGCAGTTCTTC.

The chain employs TRBV10-2 and TRBJ1-1; unclear D gene. The CDR3 covers 13 residues. The germline V and J ends were trimmed by 9 bases and 0 bases, with 11 bases remaining between them. Germline loops: CDR1 WSHSY, CDR2 SAAADI. The CDR3 reads CARQTAMNTEAFF. CDR3 bases: TGCGCCAGACAGACGGCCATGAACACTGAAGCTTTCTTT.

CDR3 residues: CASTQGLAEGEQYF. CDR3 DNA: TGTGCCAGCACCCAGGGACTAGCGGAAGGCGAGCAGTACTTC. This chain uses TRBV2 with TRBJ2-7; 11 bases are shared with TRBD2. Germline CDR1 SNHLY, CDR2 FYNNEI. This CDR3 contains 14 residues. The trim removed 7 bases at V and 6 bases at J, leaving 8 bases unmatched.

This chain links TRBV3-1 (or the pseudogene TRBV3-2) with TRBJ1-3; TRBD1 might be the D (6 bases). The length of the CDR3 is 18 residues. Germline V gene lookup returns CDR1 LGHDT and CDR2 YNNKEL (reference sequence). V lost 5 bases and J 0 bases, leaving 20 bases between the germline ends. CDR3: CASSARQVSIFSGNTIYF. The CDR3 DNA reads TGTGCCAGCAGCGCCCGACAGGTTTCCATTTTCTCTGGAAACACCATATATTTT.

In its sample, this clone was seen a few times. The chain carries TRBV5-1 and TRBJ1-6; 10 bases match TRBD1. Germline-derived CDR1 and CDR2 are SGHRS and YFSETQ. The CDR3 covers 16 residues. The junction had 8 bases not matched to a gene; V was cut back by 4 bases and J by 7 bases. CDR3 in DNA: TGCGCCAGCAGCGACCGGGACAGGGGTGGGAATTCACCCCTCCACTTT. It yields the protein CASSDRDRGGNSPLHF. The whole variable domain, filled in from reference TRBV5-1 and TRBJ1-6, reads KAGVTQTPRYLIKTRGQQVTLSCSPISGHRSVSWYQQTPGQGLQFLFEYFSETQRNKGNFPGRFSGRQFSNSRSEMNVSTLELGDSALYLCASSDRDRGGNSPLHFGNGTRLTVT.

This clone was detected only once. The CDR3 sequence: CASSLVLAGGELFF. In DNA, the CDR3 is TGTGCCAGCAGTTTGGTACTAGCGGGCGGGGAGCTGTTTTTT. This rearrangement joins TRBV27 to TRBJ2-2, with 9 bases that match TRBD2. This CDR3 region has 14 residues. The junction had 3 bases not matched to a gene; V was cut back by 3 bases and J by 7 bases. In germline, CDR1 is MNHEY, CDR2 SMNVEV (reference sequence).

The chain is built from TRBV19 and TRBJ1-6, with 8 bases that match TRBD1. Trimming at V came to 7 bases and at J to 6 bases, leaving 11 bases not matched to a gene. Germline V gene lookup returns CDR1 LNHDA and CDR2 SQIVND (reference sequence). The CDR3 has 16 residues. CDR3 amino acids: CASKEGTGLSNSPLHF. In nucleotides, the CDR3 is TGTGCCAGTAAGGAGGGGACAGGACTAAGTAATTCACCCCTCCACTTT.

The chain uses TRBV27 and TRBJ1-2; TRBD1 agrees at 9 bases. The CDR3 length is 13 residues. With 5 bases clipped from V and 8 bases from J, the junction kept 6 bases outside the gene matches. Germline V lookup: CDR1 MNHEY, CDR2 SMNVEV (reference sequence). The chain's CDR3 is CASSPQGAQGYTF. The CDR3 DNA reads as TGTGCCAGCAGTCCACAGGGGGCGCAGGGCTACACCTTC.

The J gene is TRBJ1-1, the V gene TRBV28, with 8 bases identical to TRBD1. This CDR3 comprises 14 residues. Germline V gives CDR1 MDHEN, CDR2 SYDVKM. Losses at the gene ends were 5 bases for V and 2 bases for J; bases not matched to a gene: 4. The CDR3 here is CASSDRGPNTEAFF. The CDR3 DNA reads as TGTGCCAGCAGTGACAGGGGACCCAACACTGAAGCTTTCTTT.